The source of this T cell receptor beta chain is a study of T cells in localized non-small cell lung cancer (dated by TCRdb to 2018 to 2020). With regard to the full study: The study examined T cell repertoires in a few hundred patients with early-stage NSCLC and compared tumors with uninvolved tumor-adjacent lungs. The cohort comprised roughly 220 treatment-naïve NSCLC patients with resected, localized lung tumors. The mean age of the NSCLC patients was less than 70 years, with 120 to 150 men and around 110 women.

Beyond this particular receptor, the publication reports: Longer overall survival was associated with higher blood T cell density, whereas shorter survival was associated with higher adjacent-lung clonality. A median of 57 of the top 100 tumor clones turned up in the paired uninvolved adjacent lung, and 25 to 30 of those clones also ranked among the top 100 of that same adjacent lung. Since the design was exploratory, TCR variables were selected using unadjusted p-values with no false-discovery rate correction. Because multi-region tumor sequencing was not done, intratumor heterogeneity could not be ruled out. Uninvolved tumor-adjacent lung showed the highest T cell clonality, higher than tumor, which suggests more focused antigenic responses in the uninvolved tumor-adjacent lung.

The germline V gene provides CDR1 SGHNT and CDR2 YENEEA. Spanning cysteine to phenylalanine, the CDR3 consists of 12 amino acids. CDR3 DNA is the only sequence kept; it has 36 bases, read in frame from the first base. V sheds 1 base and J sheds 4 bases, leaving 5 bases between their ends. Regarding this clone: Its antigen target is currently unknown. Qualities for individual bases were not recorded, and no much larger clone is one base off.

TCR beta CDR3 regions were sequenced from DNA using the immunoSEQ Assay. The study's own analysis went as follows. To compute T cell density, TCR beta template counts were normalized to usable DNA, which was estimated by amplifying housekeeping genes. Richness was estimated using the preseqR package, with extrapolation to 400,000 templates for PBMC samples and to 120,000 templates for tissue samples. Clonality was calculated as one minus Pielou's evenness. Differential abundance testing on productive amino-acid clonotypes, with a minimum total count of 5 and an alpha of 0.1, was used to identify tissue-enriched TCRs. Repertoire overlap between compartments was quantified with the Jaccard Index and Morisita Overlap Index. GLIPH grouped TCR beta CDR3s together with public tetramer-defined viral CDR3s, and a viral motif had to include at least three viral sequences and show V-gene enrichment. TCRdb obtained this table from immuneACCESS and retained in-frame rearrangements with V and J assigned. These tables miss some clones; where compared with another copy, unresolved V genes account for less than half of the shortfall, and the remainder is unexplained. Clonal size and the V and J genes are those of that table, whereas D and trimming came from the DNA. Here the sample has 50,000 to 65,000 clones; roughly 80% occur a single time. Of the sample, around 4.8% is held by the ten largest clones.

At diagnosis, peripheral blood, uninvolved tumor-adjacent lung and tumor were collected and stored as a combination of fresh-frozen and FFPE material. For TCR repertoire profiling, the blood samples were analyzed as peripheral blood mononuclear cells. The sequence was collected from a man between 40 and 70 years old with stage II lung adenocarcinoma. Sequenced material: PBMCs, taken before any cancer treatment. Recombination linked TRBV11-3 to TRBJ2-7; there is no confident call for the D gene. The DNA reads TGTGCCAGCAGCTTAGGAGATTACGAGCAGTACTTC. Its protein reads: CASSLGDYEQYF.